Below are 9 T cell receptor beta chains sequenced from a single sample in a study of graft-versus-host responses after intestinal transplantation. These receptors have no identified antigens. TCRdb keeps only in-frame clones here, not all; method: immunoSEQ multiplex PCR. The repertoire holds over 75,000 clones, less than 90% seen once, with approximately 0.34% in the top ten. The sample was unstimulated CD4+ T cells sorted from spleen or lymph node cells, taken before intestinal transplant. The receptor set was obtained from a human donor who received an intestinal transplant.

Only one count was recorded for this clone. Germline and junction disagree at one end, which may indicate a read error. The genes are TRBV7-9 and TRBJ2-1, with D possibly being TRBD2 (6 bases). The CDR3 totals 14 residues. Germline V gene data show CDR1 as SEHNR and CDR2 as FQNEAQ (reference sequence). CDR3 sequence (DNA): TGTGCCAGCAGCCCCCGGAGGGGCTACGATGAGCAGTTCTTC. Translated, it gives CASSPRRGYDEQFF. Looking up the rest from reference TRBV7-9 and TRBJ2-1 gives the full variable domain: DTGVSQNPRHKITKRGQNVTFRCDPISEHNRLYWYRQTLGQGPEFLTYFQNEAQLEKSRLLSDRFSAERPKGSFSTLEIQRTEQGDSAMYLCASSPRRGYDEQFFGPGTRLTVL.

The rearrangement joins TRBV9 to TRBJ2-2; D is unresolved. This CDR3 is 17 amino acids long. Trimming stripped 1 base from V and 2 bases from J, with 15 bases between. Germline loops: CDR1 SGDLS, CDR2 YYNGEE. CDR3 sequence (DNA): TGTGCCAGCAGCGTACAAGCGACTCCGCGTAACACCGGGGAGCTGTTTTTT. Its translation: CASSVQATPRNTGELFF. Full variable domain (outside the CDR3, taken from reference TRBV9 and TRBJ2-2): DSGVTQTPKHLITATGQRVTLRCSPRSGDLSVYWYQQSLDQGLQFLIQYYNGEERAKGNILERFSAQQFPDLHSELNLSSLELGDSALYFCASSVQATPRNTGELFFGEGSRLTVL.

The gene calls are TRBV7-3 and TRBJ2-1; 12 bases align to TRBD2. This CDR3 contains 15 residues. Germline V CDR1 and CDR2: SGHTA, FQGTGA. Trimming cost V 4 bases and J 4 bases; bases outside gene matches: 2. The chain's CDR3 is CASSSGLAGYNEQFF. CDR3 DNA: TGTGCCAGCAGCTCGGGACTAGCGGGTTACAATGAGCAGTTCTTC.

The chain employs TRBV28 and TRBJ2-7; D not resolved. Germline CDR1 and CDR2: MDHEN and SYDVKM. V shed 1 base and J shed 1 base, with 8 bases lying between them. This CDR3 comprises 14 residues. The CDR3 DNA is TGTGCCAGCAGTTTATACCTAGGATCCTACGAGCAGTACTTC. It specifies CASSLYLGSYEQYF.

This sequence joins TRBV28 and TRBJ1-6, with D possibly being TRBD1 (6 bases). The germline V gene has CDR1 MDHEN and CDR2 SYDVKM. Trimming removed 3 bases from V and 6 bases from J, with 9 bases in between. The CDR3 is 14 residues long. The CDR3, as DNA: TGTGCCAGCAGTTTTCCCAGGGGTAATTCACCCCTCCACTTT. Its translation: CASSFPRGNSPLHF.

V is TRBV6-5 and J is TRBJ2-7, with 8 bases matching TRBD2. Germline loops: CDR1 MNHEY, CDR2 SVGAGI. The CDR3 consists of 14 residues. Losses at the gene ends were 3 bases for V and 4 bases for J; bases not matched to a gene: 5. The CDR3 loop is CASSYSGGPYEQYF. The CDR3 DNA reads as TGTGCCAGCAGTTATTCGGGAGGGCCTTACGAGCAGTACTTC.

V and J are TRBV5-4 and TRBJ1-1; D unresolved. Germline V gives CDR1 SGHNT, CDR2 YYREEE (reference sequence). V was trimmed by 3 bases and J by 0 bases, leaving 9 bases between them. This CDR3 has 14 amino acids. This chain's CDR3 is CASSSGVLNTEAFF. The CDR3 DNA is TGTGCCAGCAGCTCGGGAGTTCTGAACACTGAAGCTTTCTTT.

The chain uses TRBV11-3 and TRBJ2-1; unclear D gene. Germline lookup yields CDR1 SGHNT and CDR2 YENEEA. The length of the CDR3 is 14 residues. Trimming took off 0 bases at V and 3 bases at J, with 6 bases between the two ends. Here the CDR3 DNA reads TGTGCCAGCAGCTTAGACAGTTTCTACAATGAGCAGTTCTTC. Translation: CASSLDSFYNEQFF.

This clone was detected only once. CDR3 amino acids: CASSPQGAGSPLHF. The CDR3 nucleotides are TGTGCCAGCAGCCCACAGGGGGCCGGATCACCCCTCCACTTT. J is TRBJ1-6 and V is TRBV7-9; 9 bases match TRBD1. The CDR3 extends over 14 amino acids. The J segment lost 10 bases and the V segment lost 5 bases, leaving 6 bases of the junction unmatched. The germline gives CDR1 SEHNR, CDR2 FQNEAQ (reference sequence). Based on the CDR3 plus reference TRBV7-9 and TRBJ1-6, the full variable domain is DTGVSQNPRHKITKRGQNVTFRCDPISEHNRLYWYRQTLGQGPEFLTYFQNEAQLEKSRLLSDRFSAERPKGSFSTLEIQRTEQGDSAMYLCASSPQGAGSPLHFGNGTRLTVT.